These 9 T cell receptor beta chains share one sample of origin, sequenced in a study of blood T cell repertoires in COVID-19. Profiling relied on immunoSEQ multiplex PCR, and the TCRdb table lists in-frame clones only, not all of them. This table holds around 150,000 clones, roughly three quarters found once. The sequenced sample consisted of peripheral blood. Receptors were obtained from a man in his 60s with acute or convalescent COVID-19.

The chain joins TRBV28 to TRBJ1-6; 8 bases agree with TRBD1. The trim removed 5 bases at V and 10 bases at J, leaving 10 bases unmatched. Germline lookup yields CDR1 MDHEN and CDR2 SYDVKM. The CDR3 sequence is 15 residues long. The CDR3 coding sequence is TGTGCCAGCAGTCTGGGAGGGACAGGAATGTCACCCCTCCACTTT. Translation gives CASSLGGTGMSPLHF.

This rearrangement joins TRBV3-1 (or the pseudogene TRBV3-2) to TRBJ2-7, with D perhaps matching TRBD1 (5 bases). Per germline, CDR1 LGHDT and CDR2 YNNKEL (reference sequence). CDR3 size: 14 residues. V was clipped by 7 bases and J by 2 bases, with 15 bases between them. The CDR3 nucleotides read TGTGCCAGCAACAAAAAGACAGCTCCCTACGAGCAGTACTTC. This sequence encodes CASNKKTAPYEQYF.

The chain employs TRBV9 and TRBJ2-2; 13 nucleotides match TRBD2. V lost 4 bases, J lost 0 bases, and 9 bases stayed unmatched. Germline V CDR1 and CDR2: SGDLS, YYNGEE. This CDR3 is 19 amino acids long. For the CDR3, the DNA is TGTGCCAGCAGCAGAGGGCCGGGACTAGCGGGGCCGAACACCGGGGAGCTGTTTTTT. Its translation: CASSRGPGLAGPNTGELFF.

V gene TRBV9 combines with J gene TRBJ2-7; 10 nucleotides align to TRBD2. V lost 0 bases, J lost 1 base, and 1 base stayed unmatched. There are 15 residues in the CDR3. Germline CDR1 and CDR2: SGDLS and YYNGEE. The CDR3 loop is CASSVGAGGSYEQYF. CDR3 nucleotide sequence: TGTGCCAGCAGCGTAGGAGCGGGAGGGTCCTACGAGCAGTACTTC.

The table lists this clone with a few counts. The V gene is TRBV5-1, the J gene TRBJ2-1; 8 positions agree with TRBD2. This CDR3 spans 14 amino acids. CDR1 is SGHRS, CDR2 YFSETQ, per germline. V was clipped by 1 base and J by 5 bases; unmatched bases: 2. The CDR3 sequence is CASSLTSGNNEQFF. CDR3 sequence (DNA): TGCGCCAGCAGCTTGACTAGCGGTAACAATGAGCAGTTCTTC.

This rearrangement joins TRBV28 to TRBJ1-2; 7 nucleotides align to TRBD1. The CDR3 spans 13 residues. The germline V gene has CDR1 MDHEN and CDR2 SYDVKM. With 4 bases clipped from V and 8 bases from J, the junction kept 7 bases outside the gene matches. DNA of the CDR3: TGTGCCAGCAGTTACGACAGGGAATTGGGCTACACCTTC. This encodes CASSYDRELGYTF.

V and J are TRBV9 and TRBJ2-3; D ambiguous. V dropped 4 bases and J dropped 0 bases, with 15 bases sitting between them. This CDR3 spans 16 amino acids. Germline CDR1 reads SGDLS; CDR2 reads YYNGEE. Here the CDR3 DNA reads TGTGCCAGCAGCCGATTTGAGCGCACCAGCACAGATACGCAGTATTTT. The encoded protein is CASSRFERTSTDTQYF.

This clone was observed many times. The chain recombines TRBV5-1 with TRBJ2-5, with a tentative D call TRBD1 (6 bases). CDR1 is SGHRS, CDR2 YFSETQ, per germline. V lost 5 bases and J 1 base, leaving 15 bases between the germline ends. The CDR3 has 15 amino acids. CDR3: CASSPLGQSQETQYF. CDR3 DNA: TGCGCCAGCAGTCCTCTCGGACAGAGCCAAGAGACCCAGTACTTC.

The gene calls are TRBV27 and TRBJ1-2, with TRBD1 as a possible D gene (6 bases). The germline gives CDR1 MNHEY, CDR2 SMNVEV (reference sequence). The V end lost 7 bases, the J end lost 1 base, and 16 bases lay between the germline ends. The CDR3 consists of 15 residues. CDR3 protein: CASTTTGPLNYGYTF. The CDR3 nucleotides read TGTGCCAGCACCACGACAGGCCCTCTTAACTATGGCTACACCTTC.